Presented here are 8 T cell receptor beta chains from one specimen sequenced in a study of T cells after yellow fever vaccination. TCRdb reanalysed the 5' RACE reads using MiXCR and keeps one entry per CDR3 protein. In the table there are 200,000 to 300,000 distinct CDR3 sequences, 5.5% to 8.5% of which are singletons. The source was CD4+ T cells sorted from PBMCs, collected on the day of the yellow fever booster vaccination. These receptors originate from a man in his thirties or forties who received the YFV17D yellow fever vaccine.

This clonotype was detected a few times. This chain connects TRBV2 to TRBJ2-3; 8 bases agree with TRBD2. After removal of 3 bases from V and 5 bases from J, the junction contained 7 bases not matched to a gene. CDR1 and CDR2 from the germline V gene are SNHLY and FYNNEI. There are 15 residues in the CDR3. The CDR3 DNA reads TGTGCCAGCAGTGATTTACTAGCGGATGGAGATACGCAGTATTTT. It translates to CASSDLLADGDTQYF.

The table lists this clonotype with a few counts. The CDR3 DNA reads TGCAGTGCTAGAGACTCCCGGCGCCCCTCCTACAATGAGCAGTTCTTC. Translation: CSARDSRRPSYNEQFF. The V gene is TRBV20-1, the J gene TRBJ2-1; D is uncertain. Between the trimmed V and J ends, which lost 0 bases and 0 bases, there was a span of 12 bases. Germline lookup yields CDR1 DFQATT and CDR2 SNEGSKA (reference sequence). This CDR3 is built from 16 residues.

This clonotype was counted a few times. This sequence joins TRBV30 and TRBJ2-2; D possibly corresponds to TRBD2 (5 bases). This CDR3 region has 12 residues. The V gene lost 0 bases and the J gene lost 7 bases, with 6 bases spanning the gap. The germline V gene encodes CDR1 GTSNPN and CDR2 SVGIG (reference sequence). The CDR3 DNA follows: TGTGCCTGGAGTGTCGGGGTCGGGGAGCTGTTTTTT. Translation gives CAWSVGVGELFF.

This clonotype was seen a few times. V gene TRBV5-6 combines with J gene TRBJ2-3, with 12 positions matching TRBD2. With 4 bases clipped from V and 5 bases from J, the junction kept 5 bases outside the gene matches. Per germline, CDR1 SGHDT and CDR2 YYEEEE. The CDR3 runs 15 residues. CDR3 DNA sequence: TGTGCCAGCAGCCCGTGGACTAGCGGGAAAGATACGCAGTATTTT. Encoded protein: CASSPWTSGKDTQYF.

The V gene is TRBV9, the J gene TRBJ2-2; TRBD1 matches 7 bases. V lost 4 bases to trimming and J lost 6 bases; unmatched junction nucleotides: 6. This CDR3 is built from 14 residues. The V gene's germline CDR1 is SGDLS and CDR2 YYNGEE. For the CDR3, the DNA is TGTGCCAGCAGCCTGACAGGGACGGCCGGGGAGCTGTTTTTT. Protein sequence: CASSLTGTAGELFF.

This clonotype was observed at least ten times. The chain links TRBV5-1 to TRBJ2-1, with a tentative D call TRBD1 (5 bases). Germline values: CDR1 SGHRS, CDR2 YFSETQ. Trimming cost V 0 bases and J 6 bases, with 10 bases left between them. There are 14 residues in the CDR3. Here the CDR3 DNA reads TGCGCCAGCAGCTTGGGATCGCAGGGCAATGAGCAGTTCTTC. It codes for CASSLGSQGNEQFF.

There are a few counts of this clonotype. This sequence joins TRBV28 and TRBJ2-1; 7 bases fit TRBD1. Per the germline V gene, CDR1 is MDHEN and CDR2 is SYDVKM. The CDR3 is 16 residues long. With V trimmed by 6 bases and J by 10 bases, 18 bases remained unmatched. As DNA, the CDR3 is TGTGCCAGCAGAAAAGCCGGGACAGCCCAATTCGACGAGCAGTTCTTC. Encoded protein: CASRKAGTAQFDEQFF.

This clonotype was counted a few times. This sequence joins TRBV28 and TRBJ2-1; 11 bases are a match to TRBD2. Germline V gene data show CDR1 as MDHEN and CDR2 as SYDVKM. V was pared by 4 bases and J by 0 bases, with 14 bases of the junction left unmatched. The CDR3 loop spans 20 amino acids. The CDR3 DNA is TGTGCCAGCAGTTCCCTACTAGCGGGAGACCCAAGGAGCTCCTACAATGAGCAGTTCTTC. Its translation is CASSSLLAGDPRSSYNEQFF.